A selection of T cell receptor beta chains follows, all from one sample in a study of blood T cell repertoires in COVID-19. Generated by immunoSEQ multiplex PCR, the TCRdb table keeps only in-frame clones and is missing some. The table records 150,000 to 180,000 clones, approximately 85% of them present only once. Source material: peripheral blood. The receptors here all came from a man aged 60-69 years with COVID-19, enrolled during active disease. Both conserved end residues are part of each CDR3. The D gene is left open where the match is weak. Rows give clone size only sometimes, using once, few, many, or a class for an expanded clone.

v_gene	d_gene	j_gene	abundance	CDR3nt	CDR3aa
TRBV9	TRBD1	TRBJ2-1	few	TGTGCCAGCAGCTCCCACGACAGGGTCCCCTACAATGAGCAGTTCTTC	CASSSHDRVPYNEQFF
TRBV2	TRBD1	TRBJ1-5	once	TGTGCCAGCAGCCTCGGGACAGCAAGCAATCAGCCCCAGCATTTT	CASSLGTASNQPQHF
TRBV11-1	.	TRBJ1-1	.	TGTGCCAGCAGCTTTATTGCCGGCACTGAAGCTTTCTTT	CASSFIAGTEAFF
TRBV15	.	TRBJ1-1	.	TGTGCCACCAGCAGAGAAGTGTCGGGGGTTGGCACTGAAGCTTTCTTT	CATSREVSGVGTEAFF
TRBV7-2	.	TRBJ1-3	.	TGTGCCAGCAGCCCTCAGGGTTTGCCTGGAAACACCATATATTTT	CASSPQGLPGNTIYF
TRBV2	.	TRBJ1-5	.	TGTGCCAGCAGAGGGGCGACTAATCAGCCCCAGCATTTT	CASRGATNQPQHF
TRBV18	.	TRBJ2-7	.	TGTGCCAGCTCACCAGACTACTACGAGCAGTACTTC	CASSPDYYEQYF
TRBV7-2	TRBD2	TRBJ2-7	.	TGTGCCAGCAGCTCAGGACTAGCGGGGACGCCCCGCTACGAGCAGTACTTC	CASSSGLAGTPRYEQYF
TRBV7-8	TRBD2	TRBJ2-1	.	TGTGCCAGCAGCTACAGGGCGGGAGGGCCGGGGTCCTACAATGAGCAGTTCTTC	CASSYRAGGPGSYNEQFF
TRBV9	.	TRBJ2-3	once	TGTGCCAGCAGCGTATCGGCTAGTGGAGATACGCAGTATTTT	CASSVSASGDTQYF
TRBV30	TRBD1	TRBJ1-2	.	TGTGCCTGGAGAAACCGGGACAGGGGAAACTATGGCTACACCTTC	CAWRNRDRGNYGYTF
TRBV24-1	TRBD1	TRBJ1-5	once	TGTGCCACCACCGCAGGGGGCGGTCAGCCCCAGCATTTT	CATTAGGGQPQHF
TRBV18	TRBD1	TRBJ1-5	.	TGTGCCAGCTCACCAGACAGGGGCCAGCCCCAGCATTTT	CASSPDRGQPQHF
TRBV11-2	.	TRBJ2-1	.	TGTGCCAGCAGCTTTCTGCGGGCCCCGTACAATGAGCAGTTCTTC	CASSFLRAPYNEQFF
TRBV12-5	.	TRBJ1-1	.	TGTGCTAGTGGTCTACTCTCCTTAGGGGGAACTGAAGCTTTCTTT	CASGLLSLGGTEAFF
TRBV19	.	TRBJ2-7	.	TGTGCCAGTAGTATATTTGCGGGGAAATACGAGCAGTACTTC	CASSIFAGKYEQYF
TRBV19	.	TRBJ1-2	.	TGTGCCAGTAGTAATCGGGGTTCTGGCTACACCTTC	CASSNRGSGYTF
TRBV16	.	TRBJ1-4	.	TGTGCCAGCAGCCAATCGCAGGCAACTAATGAAAAACTGTTTTTT	CASSQSQATNEKLFF
TRBV28	TRBD1	TRBJ1-1	.	TGTGCCAGCAGTCAAACCGGGACAGCCCCTATGAACACTGAAGCTTTCTTT	CASSQTGTAPMNTEAFF
TRBV7-9	.	TRBJ2-3	.	TGTGCCAGCAGCTTAGGGGGCAGGGTGAACACAGATACGCAGTATTTT	CASSLGGRVNTDTQYF
TRBV3-1/TRBV3-2	TRBD2	TRBJ2-4	.	TGTGCCAGCAGCCAGAGGCCGGCCGGGACTAGCGGGAGTACCAAAAACATTCAGTACTTC	CASSQRPAGTSGSTKNIQYF
TRBV11-2	TRBD1	TRBJ1-4	.	TGTGCCAGCAGCTTCAACAGGGGTAATGAAAAACTGTTTTTT	CASSFNRGNEKLFF
TRBV5-4	TRBD1	TRBJ1-2	.	TGTGCCAGCAGTTTTTCGGACAGGGTAGATGGCTACACCTTC	CASSFSDRVDGYTF
TRBV11-2	TRBD2	TRBJ2-1	.	TGTGCCAGCAGCCCGTGGACTAGCGGGACTTACAATGAGCAGTTCTTC	CASSPWTSGTYNEQFF
TRBV6-2/TRBV6-3	TRBD2	TRBJ2-7	.	TGTGCCAGCAGTTATCGGGGACTACTTAAACGGGAGCAGTACTTC	CASSYRGLLKREQYF
TRBV5-4	.	TRBJ1-2	.	TGTGCCAGCAGCTTGGACAGGACGTTCTATGGCTACACCTTC	CASSLDRTFYGYTF
TRBV11-2	TRBD1	TRBJ1-1	.	TGTGCCAGCAGCTTGGCGGACAGGGGGAACACTGAAGCTTTCTTT	CASSLADRGNTEAFF
TRBV12-3/TRBV12-4	.	TRBJ1-1	.	TGTGCCAGCAGTTATACAGGGAACACTGAAGCTTTCTTT	CASSYTGNTEAFF
TRBV5-4	.	TRBJ2-4	.	TGTGCCAGCAGCTCGGCCGGGACATACCAAAACATTCAGTACTTC	CASSSAGTYQNIQYF
TRBV29-1	.	TRBJ1-2	.	TGCACCTGTCGGACAGCTAACTATGGCTACACCTTC	CTCRTANYGYTF
TRBV6-4	TRBD2	TRBJ2-7	.	TGTGCCAGCAGTTACGAGTCGGGGGGTTTGTACGAGCAGTACTTC	CASSYESGGLYEQYF
TRBV28	TRBD2	TRBJ2-7	once	TGTGCCAGCATCACGGGGGGAGGCACGCATAGCTCCTACGAGCAGTACTTC	CASITGGGTHSSYEQYF
TRBV7-9	.	TRBJ2-5	.	TGTGCCAGCAGCTCCGCCTGGGGCGAAGAGACCCAGTACTTC	CASSSAWGEETQYF
TRBV3-1/TRBV3-2	TRBD2	TRBJ2-1	.	TGTGCCAGCAGCGCGACTAGCGGGGCCCCTGAGCAGTTCTTC	CASSATSGAPEQFF
TRBV30	TRBD2	TRBJ2-2	.	TGTGCCTGGAACCGGGGACTAAGCGGGAGTGGCGGGGAGCTGTTTTTT	CAWNRGLSGSGGELFF
TRBV6-2/TRBV6-3	TRBD2	TRBJ2-2	.	TGTGCCAGCAGGCCTAGCGGGAGGAACACCGGGGAGCTGTTTTTT	CASRPSGRNTGELFF
TRBV14	.	TRBJ2-3	once	TGTGCCAGCAGCCCATTCACAGATACGCAGTATTTT	CASSPFTDTQYF
TRBV28	TRBD1	TRBJ1-5	.	TGTGCCAGCAGTGGGACAGTTAATAGCAATCAGCCCCAGCATTTT	CASSGTVNSNQPQHF
TRBV7-9	.	TRBJ2-7	.	TGTGCCAGCAGCTTAGCTAGGGGCCCCTACGAGCAGTACTTC	CASSLARGPYEQYF
TRBV11-3	TRBD2	TRBJ2-1	.	TGTGCCAGCAGCTGGACTAGCGGGAGGGGAGTCTCCTACAATGAGCAGTTCTTC	CASSWTSGRGVSYNEQFF
TRBV19	.	TRBJ1-1	.	TGTGCCAGTAGCAAGGCAGGGATCACTGAAGCTTTCTTT	CASSKAGITEAFF
TRBV9	TRBD1	TRBJ2-7	.	TGTGCCAGCAGCGCAGAGGACAGGGGGTTTGCGCAGTACTTC	CASSAEDRGFAQYF
TRBV6-5	.	TRBJ2-1	.	TGTGCCAGCAGAGGGGGAGAGCAGTTCTTC	CASRGGEQFF
TRBV6-2/TRBV6-3	.	TRBJ2-2	.	TGTGCCAGCAGCCCGAGGTCCGGCACCGGGGAGCTGTTTTTT	CASSPRSGTGELFF
TRBV30	TRBD1	TRBJ1-6	.	TGTGCCTGGAGTTTCCCAACAGGGGGAGCTTCACCCCTCCACTTT	CAWSFPTGGASPLHF
TRBV19	TRBD2	TRBJ2-7	.	TGTGCCAGTAGAAAAGCGGGAGGGGGCAGCGAGCAGTACTTC	CASRKAGGGSEQYF
TRBV11-2	TRBD1	TRBJ1-1	.	TGTGCCAGCAACGACCAGGGGGCCGCATTCATGAACACTGAAGCTTTCTTT	CASNDQGAAFMNTEAFF
TRBV19	TRBD1	TRBJ2-2	.	TGTGCCAGTAGTTGGACAGGGAACACCGGGGAGCTGTTTTTT	CASSWTGNTGELFF
TRBV28	TRBD1	TRBJ2-7	.	TGTGCCAGCAGTGGTACGAAGCGGGACAGGGGGAAATTC	CASSGTKRDRGKF
TRBV28	TRBD1	TRBJ1-2	once	TGTGCCAGCGAAGACAGGGTCGACTATGGCTACACCTTC	CASEDRVDYGYTF
TRBV28	.	TRBJ2-7	.	TGTGCCAGCAGTTCCGGTAACTACGAGCAGTACTTC	CASSSGNYEQYF
TRBV19	TRBD1	TRBJ1-3	once	TGTGCCAGTATGACCGGGACAGGGGACGGAAACACCATATATTTT	CASMTGTGDGNTIYF
TRBV19	TRBD1	TRBJ1-5	.	TGTGCCAGTAGTGGAGGGACAGGGGCCCTAAGCAATCAGCCCCAGCATTTT	CASSGGTGALSNQPQHF
TRBV29-1	TRBD2	TRBJ2-3	once	TGCAGCGCCGAAGGCGGGGGTCGGACAGATACGCAGTATTTT	CSAEGGGRTDTQYF
TRBV14	TRBD2	TRBJ2-1	.	TGTGCCAGTGGGGGACTAGCGGGAAGGCATGAGCAGTTCTTC	CASGGLAGRHEQFF
TRBV5-1	TRBD1	TRBJ2-1	.	TGCGCCAGCAGCTTACCGGGACAGGGGAATGAGCAGTTCTTC	CASSLPGQGNEQFF
TRBV6-6	TRBD1	TRBJ2-6	.	TGTGCCAGCAGGAACAGGGGTACTGGGGCCAACGTCCTGACTTTC	CASRNRGTGANVLTF